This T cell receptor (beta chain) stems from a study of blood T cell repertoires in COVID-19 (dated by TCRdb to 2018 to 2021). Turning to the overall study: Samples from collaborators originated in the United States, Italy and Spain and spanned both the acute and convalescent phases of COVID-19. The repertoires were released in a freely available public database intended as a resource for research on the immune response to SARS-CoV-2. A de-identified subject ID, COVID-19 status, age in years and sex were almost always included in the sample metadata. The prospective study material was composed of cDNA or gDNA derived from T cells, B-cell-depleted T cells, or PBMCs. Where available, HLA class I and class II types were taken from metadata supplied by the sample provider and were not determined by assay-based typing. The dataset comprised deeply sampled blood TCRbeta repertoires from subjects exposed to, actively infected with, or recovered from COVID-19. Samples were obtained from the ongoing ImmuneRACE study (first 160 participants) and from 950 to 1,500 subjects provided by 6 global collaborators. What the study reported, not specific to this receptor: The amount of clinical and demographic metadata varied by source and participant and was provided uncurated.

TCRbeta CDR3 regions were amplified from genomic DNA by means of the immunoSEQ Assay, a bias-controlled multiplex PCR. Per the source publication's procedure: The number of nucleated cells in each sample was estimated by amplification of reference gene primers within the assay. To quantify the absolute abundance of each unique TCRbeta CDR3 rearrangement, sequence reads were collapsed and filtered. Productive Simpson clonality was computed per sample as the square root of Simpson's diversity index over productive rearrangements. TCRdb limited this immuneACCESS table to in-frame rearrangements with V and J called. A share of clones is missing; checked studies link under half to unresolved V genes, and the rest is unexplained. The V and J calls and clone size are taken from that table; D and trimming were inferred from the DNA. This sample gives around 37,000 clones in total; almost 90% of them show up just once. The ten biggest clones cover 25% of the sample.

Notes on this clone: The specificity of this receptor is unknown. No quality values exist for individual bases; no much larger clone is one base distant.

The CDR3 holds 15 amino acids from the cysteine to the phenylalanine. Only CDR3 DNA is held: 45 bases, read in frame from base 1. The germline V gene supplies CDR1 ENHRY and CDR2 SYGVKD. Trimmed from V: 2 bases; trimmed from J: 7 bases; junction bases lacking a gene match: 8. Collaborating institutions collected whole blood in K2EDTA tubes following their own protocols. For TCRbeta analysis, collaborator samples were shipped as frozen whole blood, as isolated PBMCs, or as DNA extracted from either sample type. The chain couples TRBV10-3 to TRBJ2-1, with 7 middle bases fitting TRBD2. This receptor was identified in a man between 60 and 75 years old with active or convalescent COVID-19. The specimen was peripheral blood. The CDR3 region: CAISEPGAGENEQFF. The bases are TGTGCCATCAGTGAGCCCGGGGCGGGAGAAAATGAGCAGTTCTTC.